This TCR beta chain was captured in a study of T-cell reconstitution after alpha-beta-depleted transplantation in children. V lost 1 base and J 5 bases, leaving 17 bases between the germline ends. CDR3 size: 16 residues. This clonotype was detected only a few times. Its antigen is currently unknown. During its preparation, the TCRbeta library received unique molecular identifiers. TCRdb redid the calling of the PCR reads with MiXCR, one entry per CDR3 protein. The sample has some 110,000 distinct CDR3 sequences; under 13% are singletons. Points from the study as a whole: By about two months after transplant, alpha-beta T cells reportedly arose from several hundred graft clones that had expanded. T-cell numbers and diversity one year post-transplant derived largely from freshly generated T cells.

This receptor was taken from a boy aged 2 to 9 with acute lymphoblastic leukemia, due to receive a stem cell transplant. Material: PBMCs, obtained before TCRalphabeta/CD19-depleted stem cell transplant. V usage is TRBV12-3 or TRBV12-4 and J usage is TRBJ2-5, with D perhaps assigned TRBD1 or TRBD2 (5 bases each). CDR3 DNA: TGTGCCAGCAGTTTAGGGGACGCGAAGGCCGCGGAGACCCAGTACTTC. As protein: CASSLGDAKAAETQYF.